In its sample, the clone carrying this T cell receptor beta chain was seen a few times. Its specificity is unknown. The record originates from a study of T-cell memory formation after mild COVID-19. TCRdb ran MiXCR on the 5' RACE reads and lists one entry per CDR3 protein. The sample shows 300,000 to 400,000 distinct CDR3 sequences, roughly 15% of them seen only once. Study conclusions and caveats: Contracting CD4+ clones sat mainly in CM and EM; CD8+ in EMRA. CD4+ bias marked clones expanding day 15 to 37, unlike balanced contracting clones. Within pre-infection memory, some responding clones were found, suggesting cross-reactive memory joined. The second-wave clones peaking on day 37 were not confirmed as SARS-CoV-2-specific.

V shed 0 bases and J shed 10 bases, with 16 bases lying between them. The CDR3 runs to 15 residues. The germline V gene encodes CDR1 DFQATT and CDR2 SNEGSKA (reference sequence). The receptor was derived from a man aged 18 to 29 who had mild COVID-19 (a few samples of this study predate the infection). Cell type and time point are not known. Source material: PBMCs or a T cell subset sorted from them (not recorded which). The rearrangement joins TRBV20-1 to TRBJ1-6, with a weak D call TRBD1 (6 bases). The CDR3 DNA sequence: TGCAGTGCTAGAGATTCACGGGGGGGCGGGTCACCCCTCCACTTT. Amino acid sequence: CSARDSRGGGSPLHF.